The 17 T cell receptor beta chains below all came from one sample that was sequenced in a study of T-cell memory formation after mild COVID-19. TCRdb reprocessed the 5' RACE reads via MiXCR and lists one record per CDR3 protein. Altogether 350,000 to 500,000 distinct CDR3 sequences are present, more than 15% being singletons, with the ten largest covering 20% to 25%. The sequencing sample was made of PBMCs or a T cell subset sorted from them (not recorded which). The receptors stem from a man aged 18-30 years who had mild COVID-19 (a few samples of this study predate the infection). Cell type and time point are not known.

This clonotype has only a few counts. The chain combines TRBV29-1 with TRBJ2-7, with D maybe TRBD2 (5 bases). Germline CDR1 is SQVTM and CDR2 is ANQGSEA. The V and J ends lost 6 bases and 0 bases respectively, with 15 bases between them. This CDR3 contains 14 residues. The CDR3 DNA is TGCAGCGTAGCCTCCGGGATACCCTCCTACGAGCAGTACTTC. Translation gives CSVASGIPSYEQYF.

CDR3 amino acids: CASSLLAGARSSYNEQFF. Here the CDR3 DNA reads TGTGCCAGCAGTTTACTAGCGGGGGCCCGGAGCTCCTACAATGAGCAGTTCTTC. The chain is built from TRBV12-3 or TRBV12-4 and TRBJ2-1, with 10 bases fitting TRBD2. V shed 2 bases and J 0 bases; nucleotides not matched to a gene: 7. The CDR3 extends over 18 amino acids.

V is TRBV7-3 and J is TRBJ2-3; TRBD1 matches at 7 bases. V dropped 5 bases and J dropped 5; count of bases not matched to a gene: 7. The length of the CDR3 is 14 residues. Germline lookup yields CDR1 SGHTA and CDR2 FQGTGA. The CDR3 DNA sequence: TGTGCCAGCAGCGCCTCAGGGGGTAGAGATACGCAGTATTTT. Its translation: CASSASGGRDTQYF.

V usage is TRBV7-2 and J usage is TRBJ2-2, with a tentative D call TRBD2 (5 bases). The ends were cut back, 4 bases at V and 13 bases at J, with 13 bases in the middle. The CDR3 runs 12 residues. Germline-derived CDR1 and CDR2 are SGHTA and FQGNSA. CDR3 DNA sequence: TGTGCCAGCAGCTCCTATACCCGGGGGCTGTTTTTT. Translated, it gives CASSSYTRGLFF.

The V and J genes are TRBV19 and TRBJ2-7; D might be TRBD1 or TRBD2, each matching 5 bases. Germline V gives CDR1 LNHDA, CDR2 SQIVND (reference sequence). The V end was cut by 4 bases, the J end by 5 bases, with 12 bases between. The CDR3 extends over 13 amino acids. CDR3 protein: CASSTGRGNEQYV. The CDR3 coding sequence is TGTGCCAGTAGTACAGGGAGAGGGAACGAGCAGTACGTC.

This clonotype was detected a few times. V and J are TRBV7-3 and TRBJ1-1; 8 positions agree with TRBD1. The J segment lost 4 bases and the V segment lost 5 bases, leaving 3 bases of the junction unmatched. The CDR3 runs 13 residues. The germline V gene has CDR1 SGHTA and CDR2 FQGTGA. As DNA, the CDR3 is TGTGCCAGCAGCGCCACAGGGGGCACTGAAGCTTTCTTT. Translating it yields CASSATGGTEAFF.

The chain uses TRBV18 and TRBJ1-3, with TRBD1 matching 9 bases. Per the germline V gene, CDR1 is KGHSH and CDR2 is LQKENI. The length of the CDR3 is 17 residues. Trimming took 3 bases from V and 3 from J; bases not matched to a gene: 9. The CDR3 loop is CASSPNIGQGSGNTIYF. The CDR3 region has the DNA TGTGCCAGCTCACCCAATATCGGACAGGGGAGTGGAAACACCATATATTTT. Complete variable domain (other parts from reference TRBV18 and TRBJ1-3): NAGVMQNPRHLVRRRGQEARLRCSPMKGHSHVYWYRQLPEEGLKFMVYLQKENIIDESGMPKERFSAEFPKEGPSILRIQQVVRGDSAAYFCASSPNIGQGSGNTIYFGEGSWLTVV.

This clonotype has at least ten counts. The chain joins TRBV4-1 to TRBJ2-2; possible D gene TRBD1, 5 bases. The V end was cut by 1 base, the J end by 1 base, with 13 bases between. CDR3 length: 17 amino acids. Germline lookup yields CDR1 MGHRA and CDR2 YSYEKL. CDR3 bases: TGCGCCAGCAGCCAAGTGGACATGGGGCTGAACACCGGGGAGCTGTTTTTT. Translation: CASSQVDMGLNTGELFF.

This chain uses TRBV4-3 with TRBJ2-2, with 7 bases that match TRBD2. Trimming at V came to 1 base and at J to 1 base, leaving 6 bases not matched to a gene. There are 17 residues in the CDR3. In germline, CDR1 is LGHNA, CDR2 YSLEER. The CDR3 DNA reads as TGCGCCAGCAGCCAAGCCCTTGGGGGGGGGAACACCGGGGAGCTGTTTTTT. It encodes CASSQALGGGNTGELFF.

This clonotype occurred a few times. The V and J genes are TRBV27 and TRBJ1-2, with 7 positions matching TRBD1. Germline values: CDR1 MNHEY, CDR2 SMNVEV (reference sequence). This CDR3 is 17 amino acids long. J gave up 5 bases and V 2 bases, and 14 bases lay outside the gene matches. The chain's CDR3 is CASSLRPSRGIFYGYTF. The DNA for the CDR3 is TGTGCCAGCAGTTTAAGGCCGTCCAGGGGGATCTTTTATGGCTACACCTTC.

As to this clonotype: This may arise from a read error, as a much more abundant clone is one base away. This chain uses TRBV20-1 with TRBJ2-5, with 8 bases fitting TRBD1. The germline V gene encodes CDR1 DFQATT and CDR2 SNEGSKA (reference sequence). V lost 6 bases and J lost 7; bases outside the gene matches: 16. The CDR3 sequence is 15 residues long. Here the CDR3 reads CSANSRDRTFRTQYF. In DNA form, the CDR3 reads TGCAGTGCAAATTCCCGGGACAGGACCTTCAGGACCCAGTACTTC.

A few counts support this clonotype. This chain joins TRBV7-6 and TRBJ2-3; 9 positions agree with TRBD1. V trimming: 4 bases; J trimming: 4 bases; junction bases outside the gene matches: 9. Looked up from germline, CDR1 is SGHVS and CDR2 is FNYEAQ. The CDR3 spans 16 residues. CDR3 nucleotides: TGTGCCAGCAGCTCGGGACAGGGAAGACGGTCAGATACGCAGTATTTT. Protein sequence: CASSSGQGRRSDTQYF.

This clonotype was picked up a small number of times. J is TRBJ2-3 and V is TRBV9; a possible D gene is TRBD2 (5 bases). V was cut by 2 bases and J by 11 bases, with 12 bases left in between. Germline V gene lookup returns CDR1 SGDLS and CDR2 YYNGEE. The CDR3 sequence is 12 residues long. The CDR3 DNA sequence: TGTGCCAGCAGCGTGGGAGCGGAAAAGCAGTATTTT. Residues: CASSVGAEKQYF.

In this sample, this clonotype turned up a few times. This chain uses TRBV21-1 with TRBJ2-3; the table names TRBD1, a call not compared with the DNA. TRBV21-1 is shown as a pseudogene. CDR3 size: 15 residues. The CDR3 loop is CASSPLQSGTHTQYF. The CDR3 DNA is TGTGCCAGCAGCCCCCTACAGAGTGGCACGCATACGCAGTATTTT.

This clonotype occurred a few times. The chain has TRBV20-1 and TRBJ1-3, with a tentative D call TRBD1 (6 bases). The germline gives CDR1 DFQATT, CDR2 SNEGSKA (reference sequence). V shed 5 bases and J shed 2 bases, with 13 bases lying between them. This CDR3 has 14 residues. DNA for the CDR3: TGCAGTGCTGTGAACGGGGGCCCTGGAAACACCATATATTTT. This codes for CSAVNGGPGNTIYF.

The genes are TRBV12-3 or TRBV12-4 and TRBJ2-1; TRBD2 agrees at 10 bases. Unmatched junction bases numbered 9, after V lost 7 bases and J lost 9 bases. This CDR3 spans 14 amino acids. The CDR3 bases are TGTGCCAGCACCCCGGGACTAGCGTATGGTGAGCAGTTCTTC. It is translated as CASTPGLAYGEQFF.

The chain employs TRBV7-3 and TRBJ2-5; the match to TRBD2 covers 8 bases. The CDR3 runs to 16 residues. With V trimmed by 5 bases and J by 2 bases, 10 bases remained unmatched. Germline V gives CDR1 SGHTA, CDR2 FQGTGA. This CDR3 reads CASSPTGLGGQETQYF. Here the CDR3 DNA reads TGTGCCAGCAGCCCGACGGGACTAGGGGGTCAAGAGACCCAGTACTTC.